The 15 T cell receptor beta chains listed next were all sequenced from one sample in a study of OX40 agonist ivuxolimab in advanced cancers. Clones were read by immunoSEQ multiplex PCR, and TCRdb kept only the in-frame ones, dropping some. The sample has approximately 60,000 clones; more than 80% are singletons. The sequencing used CD4+ or CD8+ T cells sorted from blood, collected in a trial of the OX40 agonist ivuxolimab. These receptors came from an adult with an advanced solid tumor such as melanoma, head and neck, liver or kidney cancer.

Only a few counts were recorded for this clone. The gene calls are TRBV11-3 and TRBJ2-3; the match to TRBD2 covers 7 bases. CDR1 SGHNT and CDR2 YENEEA come from the germline V gene. V trimming: 5 bases; J trimming: 0 bases; junction bases outside the gene matches: 2. This CDR3 is 14 amino acids long. CDR3 sequence: CASSSGTSTDTQYF. Written as DNA, the CDR3 is TGTGCCAGCAGCAGCGGGACTAGCACAGATACGCAGTATTTT.

The chain is built from TRBV27 and TRBJ2-7; 10 positions match TRBD1. V dropped 5 bases and J dropped 1; count of bases not matched to a gene: 8. The CDR3 runs to 16 residues. The germline CDR1 and CDR2 sequences are MNHEY and SMNVEV (reference sequence). The CDR3 coding sequence is TGTGCCAGCAGTCCCGCCGGGACAGGGGTTTCCTACGAGCAGTACTTC. This sequence encodes CASSPAGTGVSYEQYF.

The chain carries TRBV4-2 and TRBJ2-7; the D is unclear. The CDR3 spans 14 residues. Looked up from germline, CDR1 is LGHNA and CDR2 is YNFKEQ. Trimming stripped 5 bases from V and 12 bases from J, with 23 bases between. The CDR3 loop is CASSTKIGVHPRYF. CDR3 DNA sequence: TGTGCCAGCAGCACAAAGATTGGGGTGCATCCGCGGTACTTC.

This chain joins TRBV13 and TRBJ2-5; D remains unclear. V was trimmed by 3 bases and J by 7 bases, leaving 21 bases between them. This CDR3 has 16 amino acids. Germline V gene sequence: CDR1 PRHDT, CDR2 FYEKMQ (reference sequence). The CDR3 DNA reads as TGTGCCAGCAGCTTTCGGAGCGCGTGGTCCCCAGGGACCCAGTACTTC. This translates into CASSFRSAWSPGTQYF.

This sequence joins TRBV7-8 and TRBJ1-2; 8 nucleotides line up with TRBD1. V gave up 1 base and J gave up 3 bases; unmatched junction bases: 4. CDR3 length equals 15 residues. The germline gives CDR1 SGHVS, CDR2 FQNEAQ. In DNA, the CDR3 is TGTGCCAGCAGCTTAGAAAGGACAGGGTACTATGGCTACACCTTC. This gives the protein CASSLERTGYYGYTF.

V usage is TRBV6-5 and J usage is TRBJ2-7; D not certain. Germline loops: CDR1 MNHEY, CDR2 SVGAGI. This CDR3 region has 13 residues. With 7 bases removed from V and 5 bases from J, the gap between germline ends came to 15 bases. CDR3 sequence reads: CASMQGPKDEQYF. Written as DNA, the CDR3 is TGTGCCAGCATGCAAGGGCCGAAGGACGAGCAGTACTTC.

The chain combines TRBV28 with TRBJ2-7; D unclear. The V end lost 4 bases, the J end lost 2 bases, and 9 bases lay between the germline ends. This CDR3 region has 13 residues. Germline V gene lookup returns CDR1 MDHEN and CDR2 SYDVKM. The CDR3 region is CASSSPGTYEQYF. The CDR3 DNA follows: TGTGCCAGCAGTTCTCCGGGTACCTACGAGCAGTACTTC.

This chain links TRBV7-2 with TRBJ2-7; TRBD2 is a possible D gene (6 bases). The CDR3 consists of 15 residues. Trimming left V 2 bases short and J 6 bases short, with 17 bases between. CDR1 and CDR2 from the germline V gene are SGHTA and FQGNSA. Here the CDR3 reads CASSLFSGSKVEQYF. The CDR3 DNA sequence: TGTGCCAGCAGCTTATTCTCCGGGAGTAAAGTCGAGCAGTACTTC.

The chain links TRBV5-6 to TRBJ2-6, with 9 positions matching TRBD1. This CDR3 is 17 amino acids long. Germline V CDR1 and CDR2: SGHDT, YYEEEE. The trim removed 3 bases at V and 5 bases at J, leaving 9 bases unmatched. Here the CDR3 DNA reads TGTGCCAGCAGCTCGCCGGGACAGGGTTCTTGGGCCAACGTCCTGACTTTC. Protein sequence: CASSSPGQGSWANVLTF.

This chain connects TRBV5-4 to TRBJ1-1; no clear D gene. With 3 bases removed from V and 1 base from J, the gap between germline ends came to 10 bases. This CDR3 has 14 residues. Germline V gene data show CDR1 as SGHNT and CDR2 as YYREEE (reference sequence). CDR3 coding DNA: TGTGCCAGCAGCTCCAAACCCCCGAACACTGAAGCTTTCTTT. Its translation is CASSSKPPNTEAFF.

Comment on this clone: Different DNA sequences within this sample yield the same CDR3. The chain uses TRBV28 and TRBJ1-5, with 9 nucleotides matching TRBD1. Germline values: CDR1 MDHEN, CDR2 SYDVKM. V lost 2 bases to trimming and J lost 7 bases; unmatched junction nucleotides: 6. The CDR3 has 15 amino acids. CDR3 DNA sequence: TGTGCCAGCAGTTTAGGGGACAGGGCAGGGCAGCCCCAGCATTTT. It is translated as CASSLGDRAGQPQHF.

The chain carries TRBV18 and TRBJ2-3; 7 bases are a match to TRBD1. Germline V lookup: CDR1 KGHSH, CDR2 LQKENI. The V gene end was trimmed by 0 bases and the J gene end by 2 bases; junction bases not matched to a gene: 5. The CDR3 length is 16 residues. The CDR3 reads CASSPPLGQATDTQYF. CDR3 coding DNA: TGTGCCAGCTCACCACCGCTAGGACAGGCCACAGATACGCAGTATTTT.

This clone was detected only once. The J gene is TRBJ2-3, the V gene TRBV7-3, with 9 bases matching TRBD2. The junction had 12 bases not matched to a gene; V was cut back by 5 bases and J by 0 bases. Germline V gene sequence: CDR1 SGHTA, CDR2 FQGTGA. The length of the CDR3 is 18 residues. CDR3 protein: CASSEKALAGSSTDTQYF. Written as DNA, the CDR3 is TGTGCCAGCAGCGAAAAGGCACTAGCGGGTTCTAGCACAGATACGCAGTATTTT.

The chain employs TRBV28 and TRBJ1-5; 8 bases fit TRBD1. From germline, CDR1 is MDHEN and CDR2 SYDVKM. V was pared by 6 bases and J by 2 bases, with 9 bases of the junction left unmatched. This CDR3 is built from 16 residues. In DNA, the CDR3 is TGTGCCAGCAGGAAACCGGACAGGGTCGGCAATCAGCCCCAGCATTTT. Encoded protein: CASRKPDRVGNQPQHF.

The V and J genes are TRBV4-1 and TRBJ2-1; TRBD2 aligns across 8 bases. The germline V gene encodes CDR1 MGHRA and CDR2 YSYEKL. The CDR3 length is 17 residues. Trimming at V came to 1 base and at J to 8 bases, leaving 13 bases not matched to a gene. CDR3: CASSQAISGRGVDEQFF. The CDR3 DNA follows: TGCGCCAGCAGCCAAGCCATCAGCGGGAGAGGTGTTGATGAGCAGTTCTTC.